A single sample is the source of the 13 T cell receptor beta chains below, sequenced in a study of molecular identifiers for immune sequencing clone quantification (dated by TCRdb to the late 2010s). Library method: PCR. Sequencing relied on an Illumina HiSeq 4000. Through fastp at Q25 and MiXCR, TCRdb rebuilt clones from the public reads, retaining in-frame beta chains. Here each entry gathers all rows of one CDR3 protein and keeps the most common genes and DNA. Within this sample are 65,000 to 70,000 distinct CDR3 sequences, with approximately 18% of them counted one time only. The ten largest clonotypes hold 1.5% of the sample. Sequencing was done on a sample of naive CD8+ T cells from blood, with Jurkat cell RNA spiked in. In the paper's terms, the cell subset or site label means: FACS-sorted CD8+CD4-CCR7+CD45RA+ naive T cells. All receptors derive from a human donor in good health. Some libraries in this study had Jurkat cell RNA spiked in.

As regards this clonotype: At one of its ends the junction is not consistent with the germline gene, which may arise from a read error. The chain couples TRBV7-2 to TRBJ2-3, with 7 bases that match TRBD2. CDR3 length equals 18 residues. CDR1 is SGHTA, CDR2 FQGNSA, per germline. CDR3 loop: CASSLVAIGAGVLDTQYF. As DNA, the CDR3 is TGCGCCAGCAGCTTAGTAGCCATAGGGGCGGGAGTGCTAGATACGCAGTATTTT. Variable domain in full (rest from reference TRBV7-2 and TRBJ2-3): GAGVSQSPSNKVTEKGKDVELRCDPISGHTALYWYRQSLGQGLEFLIYFQGNSAPDKSGLPSDRFSAERTGGSVSTLTIQRTQQEDSAVYLCASSLVAIGAGVLDTQYFGPGTRLTVL.

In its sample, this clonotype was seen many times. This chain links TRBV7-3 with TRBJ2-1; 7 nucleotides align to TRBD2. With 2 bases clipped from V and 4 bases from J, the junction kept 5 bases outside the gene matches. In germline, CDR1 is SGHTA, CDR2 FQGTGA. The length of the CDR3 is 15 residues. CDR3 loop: CASSLALAVYNEQFF. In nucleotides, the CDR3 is TGTGCCAGCAGCTTAGCTCTAGCGGTGTACAATGAGCAGTTCTTC.

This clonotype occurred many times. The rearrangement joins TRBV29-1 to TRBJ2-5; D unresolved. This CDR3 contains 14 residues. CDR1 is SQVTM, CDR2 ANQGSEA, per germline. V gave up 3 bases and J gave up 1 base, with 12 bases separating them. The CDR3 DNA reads TGCAGCGTTGAGTTAAGTCATTCCCAAGAGACCCAGTACTTC. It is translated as CSVELSHSQETQYF.

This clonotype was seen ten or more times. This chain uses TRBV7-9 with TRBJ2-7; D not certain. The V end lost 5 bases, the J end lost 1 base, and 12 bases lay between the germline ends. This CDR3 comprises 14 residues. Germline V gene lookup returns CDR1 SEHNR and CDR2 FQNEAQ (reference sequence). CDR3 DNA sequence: TGTGCCAGCAGCACCCCGGGCAGATCCTACGAGCAGTACTTC. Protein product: CASSTPGRSYEQYF.

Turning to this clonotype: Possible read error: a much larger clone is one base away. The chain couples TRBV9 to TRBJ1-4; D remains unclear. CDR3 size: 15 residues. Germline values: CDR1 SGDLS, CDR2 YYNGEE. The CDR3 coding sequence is TGTGCCAGCAGCGTAGAGGGCAGAAAAAATGAAGAACTGTTTTTT. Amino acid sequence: CASSVEGRKNEELFF.

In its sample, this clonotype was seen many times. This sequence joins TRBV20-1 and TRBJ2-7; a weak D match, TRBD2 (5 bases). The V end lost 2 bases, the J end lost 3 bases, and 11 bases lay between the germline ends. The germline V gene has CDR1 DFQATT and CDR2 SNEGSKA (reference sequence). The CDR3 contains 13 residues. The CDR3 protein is CSARPDGNYEQYF. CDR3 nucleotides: TGCAGTGCTAGACCAGACGGGAACTACGAGCAGTACTTC.

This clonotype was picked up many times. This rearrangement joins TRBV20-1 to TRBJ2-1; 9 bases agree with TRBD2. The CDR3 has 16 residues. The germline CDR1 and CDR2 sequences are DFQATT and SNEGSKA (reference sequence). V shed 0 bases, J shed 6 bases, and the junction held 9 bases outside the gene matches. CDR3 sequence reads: CSARDYGGTSLNEQFF. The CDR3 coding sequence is TGCAGTGCTAGAGATTATGGAGGGACTAGCCTCAATGAGCAGTTCTTC.

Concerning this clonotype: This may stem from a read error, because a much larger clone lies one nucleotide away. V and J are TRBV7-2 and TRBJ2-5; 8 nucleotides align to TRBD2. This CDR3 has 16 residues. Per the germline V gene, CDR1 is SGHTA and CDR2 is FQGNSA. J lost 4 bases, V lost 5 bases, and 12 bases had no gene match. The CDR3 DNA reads TGTGCCAGCAGCCCGCGGGGACTAGTGGGGGGAGAGACCCAGTACTTC. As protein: CASSPRGLVGGETQYF. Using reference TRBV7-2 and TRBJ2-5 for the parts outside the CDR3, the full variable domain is GAGVSQSPSNKVTEKGKDVELRCDPISGHTALYWYRQSLGQGLEFLIYFQGNSAPDKSGLPSDRFSAERTGGSVSTLTIQRTQQEDSAVYLCASSPRGLVGGETQYFGPGTRLLVL.

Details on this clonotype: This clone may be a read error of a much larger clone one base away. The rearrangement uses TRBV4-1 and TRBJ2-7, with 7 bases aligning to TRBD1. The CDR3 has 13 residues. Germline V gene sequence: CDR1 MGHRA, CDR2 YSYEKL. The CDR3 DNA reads TGCGCCAGCAGCCCGGGACAGTTCTACGGGCAGTACTTC. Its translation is CASSPGQFYGQYF.

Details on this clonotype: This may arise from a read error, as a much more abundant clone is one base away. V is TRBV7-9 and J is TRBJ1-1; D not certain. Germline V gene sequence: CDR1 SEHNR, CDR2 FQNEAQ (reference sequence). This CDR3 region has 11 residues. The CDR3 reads CAGSINAEAFF. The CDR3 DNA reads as TGTGCCGGCAGTATTAATGCTGAAGCTTTCTTT.

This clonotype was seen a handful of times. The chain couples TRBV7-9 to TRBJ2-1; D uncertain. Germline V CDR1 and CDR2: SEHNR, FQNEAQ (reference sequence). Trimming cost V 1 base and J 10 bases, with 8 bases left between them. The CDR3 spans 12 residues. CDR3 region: CASSLDLEEQFF. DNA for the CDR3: TGTGCCAGCAGCTTAGACCTGGAGGAGCAGTTCTTC.

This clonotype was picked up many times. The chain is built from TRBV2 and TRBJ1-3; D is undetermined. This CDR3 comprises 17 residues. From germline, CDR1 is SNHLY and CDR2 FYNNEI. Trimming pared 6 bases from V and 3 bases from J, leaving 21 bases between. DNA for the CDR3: TGTGCCAGCAGCGCTGATACCAACCGGGAGGATGGAAACACCATATATTTT. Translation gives CASSADTNREDGNTIYF.

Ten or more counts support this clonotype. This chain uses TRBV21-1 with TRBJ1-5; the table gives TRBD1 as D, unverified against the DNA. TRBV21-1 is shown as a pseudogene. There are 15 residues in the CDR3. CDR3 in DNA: TGTGCCAGCACCGGGACAGGGGATGGCAATCAGCCCCAGCATTTT. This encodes CASTGTGDGNQPQHF.